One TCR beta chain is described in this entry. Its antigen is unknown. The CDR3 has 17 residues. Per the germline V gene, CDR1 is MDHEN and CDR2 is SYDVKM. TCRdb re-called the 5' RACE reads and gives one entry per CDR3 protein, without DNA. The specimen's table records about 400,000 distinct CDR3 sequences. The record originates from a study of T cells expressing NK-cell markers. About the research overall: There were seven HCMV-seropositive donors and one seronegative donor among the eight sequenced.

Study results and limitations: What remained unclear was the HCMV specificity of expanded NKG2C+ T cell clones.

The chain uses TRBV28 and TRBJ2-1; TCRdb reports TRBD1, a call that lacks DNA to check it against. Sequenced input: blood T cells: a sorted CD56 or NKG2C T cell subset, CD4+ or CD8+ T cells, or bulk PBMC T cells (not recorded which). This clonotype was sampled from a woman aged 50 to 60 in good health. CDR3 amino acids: CASSPLLSDLKRGEQFF.